This T cell receptor (beta chain) derives from a study of PD-1 blockade in classical Hodgkin lymphoma. The wider study: On a schedule of every 2 weeks, patients received nivolumab 3 mg/kg intravenously. Findings and limits, study-wide: It was reported that newly diagnosed patients had less baseline TCR diversity than healthy donors.

Relapse was seen in all patients after autologous stem cell transplantation, and brentuximab vedotin exposure was variable. Thawed PBMCs underwent magnetic negative selection to yield purified CD4+ T cells. This table comes from immunoSEQ multiplex PCR, and its TCRdb copy is limited to in-frame clones, with some not included. The repertoire holds about 31,000 clones, with around 86% as singletons. This CDR3 has 17 residues. J was trimmed by 4 bases and V by 2 bases; bases with no gene match: 8. Germline values: CDR1 SGHTA, CDR2 FQGNSA. Comments on this clone: No antigen is known for it.

The material was CD4+ T cells from blood, obtained at baseline. The clonotype originates from a human donor with classical Hodgkin lymphoma. The chain employs TRBV7-2 and TRBJ2-1; 10 positions agree with TRBD2. DNA of the CDR3: TGTGCCAGCAGCTTAAAGGGGGGACTAGCGAGTTACAATGAGCAGTTCTTC. Protein product: CASSLKGGLASYNEQFF. Full variable domain (missing parts from reference TRBV7-2 and TRBJ2-1): GAGVSQSPSNKVTEKGKDVELRCDPISGHTALYWYRQSLGQGLEFLIYFQGNSAPDKSGLPSDRFSAERTGGSVSTLTIQRTQQEDSAVYLCASSLKGGLASYNEQFFGPGTRLTVL.